This record concerns one TCR beta chain sequence. The data were obtained in a study of blood T cell repertoires in COVID-19. Study-wide background: Sites in the United States, Italy and Spain provided acute and convalescent COVID-19 samples. PBMCs, B-cell-depleted T cells, or T cells were the source of the cDNA or gDNA that made up the material.

Germline assignment: CDR1 SGHKS and CDR2 YYEKEE (reference sequence). V trimming: 4 bases; J trimming: 2 bases; junction bases outside the gene matches: 2. This CDR3 region has 16 residues. Per the original data handling: Estimates of nucleated cell counts were drawn from the amplification of reference gene primers. The repertoire was sequenced with immunoSEQ multiplex PCR; TCRdb's copy has only in-frame clones and lacks some. The V and J calls and clone size come from that table; D and trimming were worked out from the DNA. The repertoire holds 250,000 to 300,000 clones, with around 80% as singletons.

The sequenced sample was peripheral blood. V and J are TRBV5-5 and TRBJ2-1; 14 bases fit TRBD2. The sequence was obtained from a man older than 75 with acute or convalescent COVID-19. CDR3 loop: CASSPGLAGAYNEQFF. The CDR3 DNA follows: TGTGCCAGCAGCCCGGGACTAGCGGGAGCCTACAATGAGCAGTTCTTC.